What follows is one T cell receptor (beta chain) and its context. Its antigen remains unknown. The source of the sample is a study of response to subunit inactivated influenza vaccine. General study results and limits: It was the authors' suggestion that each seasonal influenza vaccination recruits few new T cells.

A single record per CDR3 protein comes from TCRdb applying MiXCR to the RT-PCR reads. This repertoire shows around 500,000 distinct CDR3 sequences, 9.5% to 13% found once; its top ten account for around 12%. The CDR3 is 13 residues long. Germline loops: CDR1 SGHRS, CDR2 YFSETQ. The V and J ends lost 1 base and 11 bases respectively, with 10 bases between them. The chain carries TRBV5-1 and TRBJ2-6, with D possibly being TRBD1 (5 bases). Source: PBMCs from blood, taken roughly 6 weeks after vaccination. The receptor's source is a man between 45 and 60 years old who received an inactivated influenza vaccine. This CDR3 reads CASSLSRDDVLTF. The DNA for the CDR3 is TGCGCCAGCAGCTTGTCCAGGGATGACGTCCTGACTTTC.